This T cell receptor beta chain was identified in a study of response to subunit inactivated influenza vaccine. Using its own MiXCR run on the RT-PCR reads, TCRdb lists one record per CDR3 protein. The sample contains about 520,000 distinct CDR3 sequences, approximately 7.8% of which appear only once. The CDR3 totals 13 residues. The junction had 4 bases not matched to a gene; V was cut back by 5 bases and J by 3 bases. Per the germline V gene, CDR1 is SGHTA and CDR2 is FQGNSA. This clonotype was seen a handful of times. The antigen is undetermined. The study, taken as a whole, reports: Authors suggested that a seasonal influenza vaccination recruits few new T cells each time.

The starting material was PBMCs from blood, obtained roughly 24 months after vaccination. The chain combines TRBV7-2 with TRBJ2-7; TRBD2 agrees at 7 bases. The receptor's source is a man aged 45-69 years who received an inactivated influenza vaccine. In nucleotides, the CDR3 is TGTGCCAGCAGCCGGGACTACCTCTACGAGCAGTACTTC. This encodes CASSRDYLYEQYF.